This is a list of T cell receptor beta chains from one sample in a study of beta chain features in type 1 diabetes. The protocol was immunoSEQ multiplex PCR, while the TCRdb copy is restricted to in-frame clones and leaves out a portion. This sample has 200,000 to 300,000 clones; around 9.9% occur once, and the top ten carry around 0.018%. The sample consisted of naive CD4+ T cells from blood. The receptors were sampled from a man aged 30 to 45 with type 1 diabetes. CDR3s include the opening cysteine and the closing phenylalanine or tryptophan. The order of the fields is CDR3 protein, CDR3 length, V gene.

CASSVTGTGNTIYF	14	TRBV9
CASSFLGQAIYNEQFF	16	TRBV11-2
CACQGLGTEAFF	12	TRBV30
CASRPAGGRTGELFF	15	TRBV27
CASSLVGGDYEQYF	14	TRBV7-2
CAWGGSDTQYF	11	TRBV30
CASSPQVPGVSTDTQYF	17	TRBV18
CTSSQDTSGGTGELFF	16	TRBV1
CAISESLDTQYF	12	TRBV10-3
CASSFPGAGDEQFF	14	TRBV5-1
CASSVTGGRLNSPLHF	16	TRBV5-1
CASSLDRGRLGYTF	14	TRBV5-6
CASQGQGVGGYTF	13	TRBV6-6
CASSSYSDTQYF	12	TRBV13